The next 28 T cell receptor beta chains were all read from a single sample in a study of blood T cell repertoires in COVID-19. Libraries were prepared by immunoSEQ multiplex PCR; TCRdb keeps only in-frame clonotypes and omits some of them. The sample holds hundreds of thousands of clones, around 89% seen once. The material sequenced was peripheral blood. The origin of the receptors is a woman under 30 with acute or convalescent COVID-19.

The chain joins TRBV7-2 to TRBJ1-4, with TRBD1 matching 10 bases. Trimming took 5 bases from V and 8 from J; bases not matched to a gene: 5. The CDR3 covers 14 residues. CDR1 is SGHTA, CDR2 FQGNSA, per germline. The CDR3 spells CASSRDRGQEKLFF. CDR3 sequence (DNA): TGTGCCAGCAGCCGGGACAGGGGACAGGAAAAACTGTTTTTT.

This chain joins TRBV5-6 and TRBJ1-2; 9 bases fit TRBD1. Trimming removed 5 bases from V and 2 bases from J; junction bases left unmatched: 1. CDR3 length: 13 residues. CDR1 and CDR2 from the germline V gene are SGHDT and YYEEEE. In nucleotides, the CDR3 is TGTGCCAGCAGGACAGGGGGGAACTATGGCTACACCTTC. This gives the protein CASRTGGNYGYTF.

The gene calls are TRBV27 and TRBJ1-6; possibly TRBD1 for D (6 bases). V dropped 5 bases and J dropped 7 bases, with 15 bases sitting between them. CDR1 and CDR2 from the germline V gene are MNHEY and SMNVEV (reference sequence). This CDR3 contains 15 residues. The DNA for the CDR3 is TGTGCCAGCAGTGCCAACTTAGGGGGAAATTCACCCCTCCACTTT. It specifies CASSANLGGNSPLHF.

The chain joins TRBV9 to TRBJ2-3; 7 bases match TRBD1. The CDR3 has 15 residues. Germline CDR1 and CDR2: SGDLS and YYNGEE. The V gene end was trimmed by 3 bases and the J gene end by 3 bases; junction bases not matched to a gene: 7. The CDR3 loop is CASSEGGQLTDTQYF. CDR3 sequence (DNA): TGTGCCAGCAGCGAAGGGGGACAGCTTACAGATACGCAGTATTTT.

The chain uses TRBV7-6 and TRBJ1-5; 7 positions agree with TRBD1. The V gene's germline CDR1 is SGHVS and CDR2 FNYEAQ. V trimming: 5 bases; J trimming: 0 bases; junction bases outside the gene matches: 7. This CDR3 is built from 16 residues. CDR3 coding DNA: TGTGCCAGCAGCCCGGGACAGCCTAATAGCAATCAGCCCCAGCATTTT. Encoded protein: CASSPGQPNSNQPQHF.

This chain joins TRBV12-5 and TRBJ1-3; tentatively, D is TRBD1 (6 bases). The germline V gene has CDR1 LGHNT and CDR2 FRNRAP. V was pared by 4 bases and J by 0 bases, with 19 bases between. The length of the CDR3 is 18 residues. CDR3 in amino acids: CASGSTLMGHLSGNTIYF. The CDR3 bases are TGTGCTAGTGGTTCGACCCTAATGGGACACCTCTCTGGAAACACCATATATTTT.

This rearrangement joins TRBV5-5 to TRBJ2-7; 7 bases map to TRBD1. V gave up 4 bases and J gave up 5 bases; unmatched junction bases: 15. This CDR3 contains 16 residues. Germline CDR1 SGHKS, CDR2 YYEKEE (reference sequence). The CDR3: CASSPITGAGLHEQYF. Here the CDR3 DNA reads TGTGCCAGCAGCCCGATAACAGGGGCAGGCCTCCACGAGCAGTACTTC.

The chain carries TRBV2 and TRBJ1-6; 7 bases align to TRBD1. V dropped 4 bases and J dropped 13; count of bases not matched to a gene: 13. In germline, CDR1 is SNHLY, CDR2 FYNNEI. CDR3 length: 15 amino acids. The CDR3 sequence: CASSVGQLTTSPLHF. The CDR3 coding sequence is TGTGCCAGCAGTGTGGGACAGCTGACTACTTCCCCCCTCCACTTT.

The chain joins TRBV5-1 to TRBJ1-2; 10 bases line up with TRBD1. The CDR3 is 14 amino acids. V trimming: 2 bases; J trimming: 4 bases; junction bases outside the gene matches: 2. Germline CDR1 is SGHRS and CDR2 is YFSETQ. For the CDR3, the DNA is TGCGCCAGCAGCTTAGGGACAGGGGTCTATGGCTACACCTTC. This gives the protein CASSLGTGVYGYTF.

This clone was observed once. The chain links TRBV9 to TRBJ2-1; 10 positions match TRBD1. In germline, CDR1 is SGDLS, CDR2 YYNGEE. Unmatched junction bases numbered 11, after V lost 3 bases and J lost 5 bases. The CDR3 has 17 amino acids. CDR3 loop: CASSATPGTGAHNEQFF. CDR3 DNA sequence: TGTGCCAGCAGCGCAACTCCCGGGACAGGGGCTCACAATGAGCAGTTCTTC.

In DNA, the CDR3 is TGCAGCGGGGCGGGAGGGTCCTCCTACAATGAGCAGTTCTTC. This gives the protein CSGAGGSSYNEQFF. The chain employs TRBV29-1 and TRBJ2-1; TRBD2 agrees at 9 bases. V was clipped by 7 bases and J by 0 bases; unmatched bases: 4. Germline loops: CDR1 SQVTM, CDR2 ANQGSEA. This CDR3 comprises 14 residues.

The genes are TRBV9 and TRBJ2-6, with D possibly matching TRBD1 (6 bases). Germline V gene lookup returns CDR1 SGDLS and CDR2 YYNGEE. The CDR3 is 18 residues long. The ends were cut back, 3 bases at V and 0 bases at J, with 16 bases in the middle. The CDR3 reads CASSDRERMGSGANVLTF. The CDR3 nucleotides are TGTGCCAGCAGCGACAGGGAGAGGATGGGCTCTGGGGCCAACGTCCTGACTTTC. The whole variable domain, remainder taken from reference TRBV9 and TRBJ2-6, is DSGVTQTPKHLITATGQRVTLRCSPRSGDLSVYWYQQSLDQGLQFLIQYYNGEERAKGNILERFSAQQFPDLHSELNLSSLELGDSALYFCASSDRERMGSGANVLTFGAGSRLTVL.

Only a few counts were recorded for this clone. The chain links TRBV10-3 to TRBJ1-2; maybe TRBD1 (5 bases). Germline V gives CDR1 ENHRY, CDR2 SYGVKD. V lost 10 bases, J lost 0 bases, and 15 bases lay in between. CDR3 size: 14 residues. The CDR3 sequence: CASRGGGANYGYTF. The CDR3 coding sequence is TGTGCCAGTCGGGGTGGAGGGGCTAACTATGGCTACACCTTC.

The chain joins TRBV5-8 to TRBJ1-2; D is possibly TRBD1 (6 bases). The CDR3 is 14 residues long. Germline loops: CDR1 SGHTS, CDR2 YDEGEE. Trimming removed 2 bases at V and 0 bases at J, with 8 bases between. CDR3 in amino acids: CASSFSGANYGYTF. DNA of the CDR3: TGTGCCAGCAGCTTTTCAGGGGCTAACTATGGCTACACCTTC.

There are a few counts of this clone. The rearrangement links TRBV28 to TRBJ1-2; D is perhaps TRBD1 (5 bases). V was shortened by 6 bases and J by 2 bases, with 10 bases between the two germline ends. There are 13 residues in the CDR3. Germline assignment: CDR1 MDHEN and CDR2 SYDVKM. In DNA, the CDR3 is TGTGCCAGCAGACCCGACAGAAACTATGGCTACACCTTC. Protein sequence: CASRPDRNYGYTF.

The chain has TRBV9 and TRBJ2-7; 7 bases fit TRBD2. Per germline, CDR1 SGDLS and CDR2 YYNGEE. The CDR3 length is 19 residues. V shed 3 bases and J 4 bases; nucleotides not matched to a gene: 22. CDR3: CASSANPLLGGTEPYEQYF. The CDR3 bases are TGTGCCAGCAGCGCTAATCCTCTCCTGGGGGGGACGGAGCCTTACGAGCAGTACTTC.

The genes are TRBV18 and TRBJ1-1; tentative D call: TRBD1 (5 bases). The CDR3 extends over 14 amino acids. The ends were cut back, 3 bases at V and 3 bases at J, with 11 bases in the middle. Germline V gene sequence: CDR1 KGHSH, CDR2 LQKENI. CDR3 loop: CASSPSRDYTEAFF. The CDR3 bases are TGTGCCAGCTCACCCAGCAGGGACTACACTGAAGCTTTCTTT.

The chain uses TRBV5-1 and TRBJ2-6, with 10 bases that match TRBD1. With 7 bases clipped from V and 0 bases from J, the junction kept 4 bases outside the gene matches. Germline V gene sequence: CDR1 SGHRS, CDR2 YFSETQ. The CDR3 runs to 16 residues. Here the CDR3 DNA reads TGCGCCAGCGACAGGGGGCTAAACTCTGGGGCCAACGTCCTGACTTTC. It yields the protein CASDRGLNSGANVLTF. The full variable domain, completed using reference TRBV5-1 and TRBJ2-6, is KAGVTQTPRYLIKTRGQQVTLSCSPISGHRSVSWYQQTPGQGLQFLFEYFSETQRNKGNFPGRFSGRQFSNSRSEMNVSTLELGDSALYLCASDRGLNSGANVLTFGAGSRLTVL.

The chain has TRBV10-1 and TRBJ1-5; D is unresolved. V was cut by 10 bases and J by 9 bases, with 10 bases left in between. Germline V gene lookup returns CDR1 WNHNN and CDR2 SYGVQD (reference sequence). The CDR3 is made up of 10 amino acids. The CDR3 DNA reads as TGCGCCATCTCCCCTCGGCCCCAGCATTTT. It yields the protein CAISPRPQHF.

This chain joins TRBV9 and TRBJ2-7, with 8 positions matching TRBD2. The CDR3 is 17 residues long. CDR1 SGDLS and CDR2 YYNGEE come from the germline V gene. V was clipped by 1 base and J by 6 bases; unmatched bases: 15. The CDR3 protein is CASSVLPLRAGGGEQYF. CDR3 DNA: TGTGCCAGCAGCGTACTCCCCCTTCGGGCGGGGGGCGGCGAGCAGTACTTC.

J is TRBJ2-5 and V is TRBV10-3, with D unclear. The CDR3 extends over 13 amino acids. Per the germline V gene, CDR1 is ENHRY and CDR2 is SYGVKD. Deletions cut 7 bases from V and 1 base from J, with 10 bases between. The CDR3 here is CAIKRSPQETQYF. The CDR3, as DNA: TGTGCCATCAAGCGCTCTCCCCAAGAGACCCAGTACTTC.

There are a few counts of this clone. This sample includes further DNA sequences coding for the same CDR3. J is TRBJ1-2 and V is TRBV9; a weak D match, TRBD1 (5 bases). The CDR3 sequence is 12 residues long. Trimming pared 0 bases from V and 8 bases from J, leaving 8 bases between. Germline-derived CDR1 and CDR2 are SGDLS and YYNGEE. In DNA form, the CDR3 reads TGTGCCAGCAGCGTAGTGTCAGGGGGCTACACCTTC. Translated, it gives CASSVVSGGYTF.

The chain uses TRBV6-1 and TRBJ2-1, with D possibly matching TRBD1 (8 bases). Looked up from germline, CDR1 is MNHNS and CDR2 is SASEGT. CDR3 length: 15 residues. Deletions cut 6 bases from V and 6 bases from J, with 18 bases between. CDR3 sequence: CASRSPGGQGNEQFF. CDR3 DNA sequence: TGTGCCAGCAGGTCCCCGGGAGGACAGGGCAATGAGCAGTTCTTC.

The chain joins TRBV5-6 to TRBJ1-2; TRBD1 agrees at 8 bases. J was trimmed by 4 bases and V by 3 bases; bases with no gene match: 11. Per germline, CDR1 SGHDT and CDR2 YYEEEE. This CDR3 is 16 amino acids long. The CDR3 DNA sequence: TGTGCCAGCAGCTCAGCGTGGACAGGGTCTTTCTATGGCTACACCTTC. Translating it yields CASSSAWTGSFYGYTF.

This rearrangement joins TRBV6-2 or TRBV6-3 to TRBJ2-2, with a possible D match to TRBD1 (5 bases). The CDR3 spans 18 residues. Germline V gene lookup returns CDR1 MNHEY and CDR2 SVGEGT. The germline V and J ends were trimmed by 5 bases and 1 base, with 20 bases remaining between them. Here the CDR3 reads CASSPPGLSSLNTGELFF. The CDR3 coding sequence is TGTGCCAGCAGTCCCCCAGGGCTCTCCAGCCTGAACACCGGGGAGCTGTTTTTT.

This chain links TRBV19 with TRBJ1-5, with D possibly being TRBD1 (6 bases). V lost 4 bases and J 0 bases, leaving 13 bases between the germline ends. This CDR3 region has 16 residues. The V gene's germline CDR1 is LNHDA and CDR2 SQIVND (reference sequence). The CDR3 is CASSKLGHLSNQPQHF. CDR3 sequence (DNA): TGTGCCAGTAGTAAGTTGGGACACCTTAGCAATCAGCCCCAGCATTTT.

The chain has TRBV2 and TRBJ1-4; unclear D gene. CDR3 length equals 13 residues. Looked up from germline, CDR1 is SNHLY and CDR2 is FYNNEI. With 5 bases removed from V and 7 bases from J, the gap between germline ends came to 11 bases. The CDR3, as DNA: TGTGCCAGCAGTTACACTCTAGGTGAAAAACTGTTTTTT. This translates into CASSYTLGEKLFF.

The V call is TRBV7-8, the J call TRBJ1-4; tentatively, D is TRBD1 (5 bases). Trimming pared 3 bases from V and 8 bases from J, leaving 10 bases between. The germline CDR1 and CDR2 sequences are SGHVS and FQNEAQ. The CDR3 is made up of 13 amino acids. In nucleotides, the CDR3 is TGTGCCAGCAGCTTTCCAGGGCAGGAAAAACTGTTTTTT. This sequence encodes CASSFPGQEKLFF. The full variable domain, with the rest looked up from reference TRBV7-8 and TRBJ1-4, is GAGVSQSPRYKVAKRGQDVALRCDPISGHVSLFWYQQALGQGPEFLTYFQNEAQLDKSGLPSDRFFAERPEGSVSTLKIQRTQQEDSAVYLCASSFPGQEKLFFGSGTQLSVL.